These 5 T cell receptor beta chains came from one sample sequenced in a study of T cells after yellow fever vaccination. Each CDR3 protein is one row after TCRdb ran MiXCR on the 5' RACE reads. The data show about 500,000 distinct CDR3 sequences, about 15% seen once. The sample was PBMCs, taken less than 6 days after the first yellow fever vaccination. The receptors shown here come from a man younger than 30 who received the YFV17D yellow fever vaccine.

This clonotype has just a few counts. V usage is TRBV11-2 and J usage is TRBJ2-1, with 12 bases lining up with TRBD2. Germline-derived CDR1 and CDR2 are SGHAT and FQNNGV. V lost 5 bases and J lost 9; bases outside the gene matches: 5. The CDR3 length is 14 residues. In DNA form, the CDR3 reads TGTGCCAGCAGCCCAGCGGGACTAGCGGGTGAGCAGTTCTTC. It yields the protein CASSPAGLAGEQFF.

This clonotype was counted between two and nine times. The rearrangement uses TRBV5-5 and TRBJ1-2; possible D gene TRBD1, 5 bases. The CDR3 is made up of 15 amino acids. V was shortened by 2 bases and J by 0 bases, with 11 bases between the two germline ends. Germline V lookup: CDR1 SGHKS, CDR2 YYEKEE (reference sequence). Here the CDR3 reads CASSFGTSPNYGYTF. The CDR3 nucleotides are TGTGCCAGCAGCTTCGGGACTTCTCCTAACTATGGCTACACCTTC.

CDR3 amino acids: CASRGPSSEQYV. Written as DNA, the CDR3 is TGTGCCAGCAGGGGGCCTTCCAGCGAGCAGTACGTC. The genes are TRBV28 and TRBJ2-7, with D maybe TRBD1 (5 bases). Germline values: CDR1 MDHEN, CDR2 SYDVKM. The germline V and J ends were trimmed by 6 bases and 6 bases, with 12 bases remaining between them. CDR3 length: 12 amino acids.

The chain is built from TRBV4-3 and TRBJ1-2; D gene uncertain. V was clipped by 4 bases and J by 4 bases, with 13 bases between them. Germline V lookup: CDR1 LGHNA, CDR2 YSLEER. This CDR3 has 14 amino acids. CDR3 nucleotide sequence: TGCGCCAGCAGCCGTGGGAGGGAAGGCTATGGCTACACCTTC. Translated, it gives CASSRGREGYGYTF.

This clonotype was found a few times. The chain links TRBV27 to TRBJ2-3; either TRBD1 or TRBD2 may supply D (5 bases each). Germline V CDR1 and CDR2: MNHEY, SMNVEV (reference sequence). This CDR3 has 16 residues. V was shortened by 8 bases and J by 4 bases, with 22 bases between the two germline ends. In DNA form, the CDR3 reads TGTGCCAGCTCAGGGCCGGTCTGGGGGACGTCAGATACGCAGTATTTT. It translates to CASSGPVWGTSDTQYF.